This T cell receptor beta chain was obtained from a study of blood T cells in healthy people across ages. Extraction of total RNA produced a minimum of 5 micrograms from each sample. V was clipped by 7 bases and J by 6 bases, with 13 bases between them. Per the germline V gene, CDR1 is SQVTM and CDR2 is ANQGSEA. The CDR3 is made up of 11 amino acids. With a J-beta primer mix and a sample-barcoded 5' primer, a second PCR ran about 6 to 11 cycles. One entry per CDR3 protein results from TCRdb running MiXCR on the 5' RACE reads. The repertoire holds over a million distinct CDR3 sequences, with less than 50% as singletons. This clonotype appeared a few times. Its antigen is as yet unknown. Overall study results and limits: Both higher diversity and more naive CD4+ cells marked long-lived donors when set against aged donors.

The sequence came from an older woman in good health. The rearrangement joins TRBV29-1 to TRBJ2-7; D is unresolved. Specimen: blood. CDR3: CSAQSNVEQYF. The CDR3 DNA follows: TGCAGCGCACAATCAAACGTCGAGCAGTACTTC.